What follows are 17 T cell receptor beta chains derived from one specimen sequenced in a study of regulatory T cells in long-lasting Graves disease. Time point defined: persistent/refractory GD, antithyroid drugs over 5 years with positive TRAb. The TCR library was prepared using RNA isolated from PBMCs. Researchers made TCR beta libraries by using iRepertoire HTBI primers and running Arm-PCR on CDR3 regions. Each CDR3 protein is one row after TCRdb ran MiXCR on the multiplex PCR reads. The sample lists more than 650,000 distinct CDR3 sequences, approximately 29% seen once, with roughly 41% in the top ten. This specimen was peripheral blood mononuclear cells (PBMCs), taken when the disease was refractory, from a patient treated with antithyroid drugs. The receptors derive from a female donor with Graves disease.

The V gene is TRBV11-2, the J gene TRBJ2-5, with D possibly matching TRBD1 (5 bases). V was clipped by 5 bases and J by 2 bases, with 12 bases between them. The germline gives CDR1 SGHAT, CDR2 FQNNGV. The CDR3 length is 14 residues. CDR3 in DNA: TGTGCCAGCAGCCATCGGACACTTCAAGAGACCCAGTACTTC. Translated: CASSHRTLQETQYF.

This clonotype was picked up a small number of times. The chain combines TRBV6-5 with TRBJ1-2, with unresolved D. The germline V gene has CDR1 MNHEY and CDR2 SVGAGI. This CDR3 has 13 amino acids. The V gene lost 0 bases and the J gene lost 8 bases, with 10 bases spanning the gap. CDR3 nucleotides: TGTGCCAGCAGTTACTCAGGGCGGCAGGGCTACACCTTC. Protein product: CASSYSGRQGYTF.

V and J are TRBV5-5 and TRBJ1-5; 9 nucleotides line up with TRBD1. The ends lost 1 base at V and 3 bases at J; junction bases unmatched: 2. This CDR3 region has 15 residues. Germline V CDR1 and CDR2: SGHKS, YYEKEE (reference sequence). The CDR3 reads CASSLYRGPNQPQHF. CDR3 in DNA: TGTGCCAGCAGCTTGTACAGGGGGCCCAATCAGCCCCAGCATTTT.

The CDR3: CASSLALNGNTIYF. The CDR3 DNA follows: TGCGCCAGCAGCTTGGCCCTGAATGGAAACACCATATATTTT. The genes are TRBV5-1 and TRBJ1-3; D remains ambiguous. V lost 0 bases to trimming and J lost 3 bases, with 7 bases between them. The CDR3 runs to 14 residues. From germline, CDR1 is SGHRS and CDR2 YFSETQ. The full variable domain, in which reference TRBV5-1 and TRBJ1-3 provide the parts outside the CDR3, is KAGVTQTPRYLIKTRGQQVTLSCSPISGHRSVSWYQQTPGQGLQFLFEYFSETQRNKGNFPGRFSGRQFSNSRSEMNVSTLELGDSALYLCASSLALNGNTIYFGEGSWLTVV.

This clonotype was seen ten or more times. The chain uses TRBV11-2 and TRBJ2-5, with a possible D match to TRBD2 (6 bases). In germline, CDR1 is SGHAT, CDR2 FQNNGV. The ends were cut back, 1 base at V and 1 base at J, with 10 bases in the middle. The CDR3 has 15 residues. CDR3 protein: CASSLVLARQETQYF. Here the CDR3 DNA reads TGTGCCAGCAGCTTAGTGCTAGCGCGCCAAGAGACCCAGTACTTC.

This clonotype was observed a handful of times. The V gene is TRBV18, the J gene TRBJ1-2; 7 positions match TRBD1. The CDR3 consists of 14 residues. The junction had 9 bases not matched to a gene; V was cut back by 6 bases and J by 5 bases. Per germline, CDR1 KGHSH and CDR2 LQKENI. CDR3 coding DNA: TGTGCCAGCTCGAGCAGGGGGGCGATATATGGCTACACCTTC. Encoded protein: CASSSRGAIYGYTF.

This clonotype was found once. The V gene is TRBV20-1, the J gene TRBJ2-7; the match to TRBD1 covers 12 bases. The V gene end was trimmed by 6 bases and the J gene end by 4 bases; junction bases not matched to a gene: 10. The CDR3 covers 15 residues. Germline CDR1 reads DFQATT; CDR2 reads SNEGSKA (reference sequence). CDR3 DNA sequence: TGCAGTGCCCAGAAACCGGGACAGGGGGCTTACGAGCAGTACTTC. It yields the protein CSAQKPGQGAYEQYF.

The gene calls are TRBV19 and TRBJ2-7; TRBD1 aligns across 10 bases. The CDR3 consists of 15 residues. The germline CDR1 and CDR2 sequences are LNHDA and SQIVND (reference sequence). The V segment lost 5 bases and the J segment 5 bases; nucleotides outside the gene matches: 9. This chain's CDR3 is CASSVPRQGADEQYF. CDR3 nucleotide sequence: TGTGCCAGTAGTGTTCCGAGACAGGGGGCGGACGAGCAGTACTTC.

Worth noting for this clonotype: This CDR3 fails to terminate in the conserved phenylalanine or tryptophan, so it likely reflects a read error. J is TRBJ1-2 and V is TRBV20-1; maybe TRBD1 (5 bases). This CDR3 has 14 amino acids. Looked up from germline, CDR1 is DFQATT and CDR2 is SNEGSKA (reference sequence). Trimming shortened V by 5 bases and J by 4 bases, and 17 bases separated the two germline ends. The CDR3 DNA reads TGCAGTGCTCCCCTTTCCCAGGGCAGCTATGGCTACACCTCC. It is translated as CSAPLSQGSYGYTS.

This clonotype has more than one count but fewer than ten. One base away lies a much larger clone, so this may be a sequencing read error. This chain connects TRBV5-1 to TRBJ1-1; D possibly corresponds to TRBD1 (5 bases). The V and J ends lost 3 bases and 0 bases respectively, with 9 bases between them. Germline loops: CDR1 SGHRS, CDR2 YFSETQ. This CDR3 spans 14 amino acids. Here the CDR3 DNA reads TGCGCCAGCAGCTCAGGGAATATGAACACTGAAGCTTTCTTT. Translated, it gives CASSSGNMNTEAFF.

For the CDR3, the DNA is TGTGCCACCAGCAGAGATCTAGCGATCGGCGAGCAGTACTTC. Translated, it gives CATSRDLAIGEQYF. The V gene is TRBV15, the J gene TRBJ2-7; maybe TRBD2 (6 bases). This CDR3 comprises 14 residues. V was cut by 0 bases and J by 6 bases, with 12 bases left in between. Looked up from germline, CDR1 is LNHNV and CDR2 is YYDKDF (reference sequence).

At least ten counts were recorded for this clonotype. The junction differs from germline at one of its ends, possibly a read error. CDR3 bases: TGTGCCAGCAGTTCAAGACAGGGGAACACTGAAGCTTTCTTT. Translating it yields CASSSRQGNTEAFF. The gene calls are TRBV5-1 and TRBJ1-1, with TRBD1 identical over 7 bases. Germline V gene sequence: CDR1 SGHRS, CDR2 YFSETQ. This CDR3 comprises 14 residues.

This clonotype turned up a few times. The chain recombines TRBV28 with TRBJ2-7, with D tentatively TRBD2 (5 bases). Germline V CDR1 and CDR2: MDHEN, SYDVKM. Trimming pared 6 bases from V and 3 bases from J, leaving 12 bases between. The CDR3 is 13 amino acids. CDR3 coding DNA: TGTGCCAGCAGCGTAGAGGGTGACTACGAGCAGTACTTC. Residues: CASSVEGDYEQYF. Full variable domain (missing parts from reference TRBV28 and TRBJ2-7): DVKVTQSSRYLVKRTGEKVFLECVQDMDHENMFWYRQDPGLGLRLIYFSYDVKMKEKGDIPEGYSVSREKKERFSLILESASTNQTSMYLCASSVEGDYEQYFGPGTRLTVT.

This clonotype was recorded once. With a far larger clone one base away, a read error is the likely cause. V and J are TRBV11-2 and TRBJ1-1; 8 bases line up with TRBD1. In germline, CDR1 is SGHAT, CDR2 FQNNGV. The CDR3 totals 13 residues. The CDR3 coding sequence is TGTGCCAGCAGCCGGACAGGGAACACTGACGCTTTCTTT. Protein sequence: CASSRTGNTDAFF.

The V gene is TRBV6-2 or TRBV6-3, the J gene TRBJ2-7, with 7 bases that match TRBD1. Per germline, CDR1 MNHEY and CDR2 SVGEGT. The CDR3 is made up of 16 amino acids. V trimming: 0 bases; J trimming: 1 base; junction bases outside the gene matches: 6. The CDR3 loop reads CASSYSDRVSSYEQYF. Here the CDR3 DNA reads TGTGCCAGCAGTTACTCTGACAGGGTTTCATCCTACGAGCAGTACTTC.

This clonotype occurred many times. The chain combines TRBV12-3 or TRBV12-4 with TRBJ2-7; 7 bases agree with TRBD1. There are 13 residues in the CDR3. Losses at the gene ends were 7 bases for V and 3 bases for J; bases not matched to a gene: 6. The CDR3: CASTRQGYYEQYF. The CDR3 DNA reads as TGTGCCAGCACCCGACAGGGCTACTACGAGCAGTACTTC.

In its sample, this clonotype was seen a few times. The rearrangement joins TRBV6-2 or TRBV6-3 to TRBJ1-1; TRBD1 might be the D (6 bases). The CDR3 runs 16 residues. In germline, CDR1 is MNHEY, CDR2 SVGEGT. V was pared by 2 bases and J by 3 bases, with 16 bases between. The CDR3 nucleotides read TGTGCCAGCAGTTACGGTCGGCGACAGGTCCACACTGAAGCTTTCTTT. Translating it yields CASSYGRRQVHTEAFF.